Presented here are 13 T cell receptor beta chains from one specimen sequenced in a study of shared clonotypes between healthy human individuals. In the naive CD8 group, cells lacked CD45RO and were positively selected for CCR7, so terminally differentiated effector memory CD45RA+ cells were left out. Here immunoSEQ multiplex PCR was the method, and the copy in TCRdb shows in-frame clones only, minus some. This table holds about 610,000 clones, approximately 96% found once. The sample consisted of naive CD8+ T cells sorted from blood. The source is a woman aged 30 to 39 in good health.

The chain is built from TRBV28 and TRBJ2-7; no clear D gene. The CDR3 loop spans 14 amino acids. The germline V and J ends were trimmed by 4 bases and 2 bases, with 12 bases remaining between them. Germline-derived CDR1 and CDR2 are MDHEN and SYDVKM. Here the CDR3 DNA reads TGTGCCAGCAGTTATCACCCCGGTACCTACGAGCAGTACTTC. Its protein is CASSYHPGTYEQYF.

The chain couples TRBV5-1 to TRBJ1-1; TRBD1 is a possible D gene (5 bases). The V end was cut by 4 bases, the J end by 3 bases, with 25 bases between. The CDR3 is 18 residues long. Germline V gene data show CDR1 as SGHRS and CDR2 as YFSETQ. The DNA for the CDR3 is TGCGCCAGCAGCGCGGATGAACGGAGGCCGGTCAGGGACACTGAAGCTTTCTTT. Its translation: CASSADERRPVRDTEAFF.

The J gene is TRBJ2-1, the V gene TRBV21-1; TRBD2, the D gene given by the table, was not confirmed from the DNA. TRBV21-1 has pseudogene status. The CDR3 extends over 15 amino acids. The CDR3 DNA sequence: TGTGCCAGCAGCATTGGGAGAAAGCGGGACAATGAGCAGTTCTTC. This codes for CASSIGRKRDNEQFF.

This rearrangement joins TRBV15 to TRBJ2-7, with 7 bases lining up with TRBD2. This CDR3 spans 19 amino acids. Germline V lookup: CDR1 LNHNV, CDR2 YYDKDF (reference sequence). The V gene end was trimmed by 5 bases and the J gene end by 2 bases; junction bases not matched to a gene: 21. The CDR3 spells CATSPRLAATDGTPYEQYF. In DNA, the CDR3 is TGTGCCACCAGCCCCCGGCTAGCGGCCACCGATGGGACTCCCTACGAGCAGTACTTC.

As DNA, the CDR3 is TGTGCCAGCAGGCCCCGGGACCAGCAAACCACAGATACGCAGTATTTT. It codes for CASRPRDQQTTDTQYF. The V call is TRBV28, the J call TRBJ2-3; D may be TRBD1 or TRBD2 (5 bases each). Between the trimmed V and J ends, which lost 6 bases and 2 bases, there was a span of 18 bases. The CDR3 has 16 amino acids. Germline V gene lookup returns CDR1 MDHEN and CDR2 SYDVKM.

On this clone: At the DNA level, this CDR3 is encoded by other sequences in the same sample as well. The gene calls are TRBV5-4 and TRBJ1-5; D gene uncertain. Germline CDR1 SGHNT, CDR2 YYREEE (reference sequence). The CDR3 consists of 14 residues. V lost 3 bases, J lost 1 base, and 8 bases lay in between. The CDR3 DNA sequence: TGTGCCAGCAGCTCGGGAGCGAGCAATCAGCCCCAGCATTTT. The encoded protein is CASSSGASNQPQHF. The variable domain in full, with the rest retrieved from reference TRBV5-4 and TRBJ1-5, is ETGVTQSPTHLIKTRGQQVTLRCSSQSGHNTVSWYQQALGQGPQFIFQYYREEENGRGNFPPRFSGLQFPNYSSELNVNALELDDSALYLCASSSGASNQPQHFGDGTRLSIL.

J is TRBJ2-5 and V is TRBV4-1; 8 nucleotides line up with TRBD1. This CDR3 region has 15 residues. V lost 0 bases to trimming and J lost 5 bases; unmatched junction nucleotides: 5. Per the germline V gene, CDR1 is MGHRA and CDR2 is YSYEKL. CDR3 sequence (DNA): TGCGCCAGCAGCCAAGAAGACAGGGGCGGTGAGACCCAGTACTTC. It encodes CASSQEDRGGETQYF.

The genes are TRBV7-9 and TRBJ2-1; D is unclear. The V and J ends lost 5 bases and 0 bases respectively, with 5 bases between them. The germline V gene has CDR1 SEHNR and CDR2 FQNEAQ (reference sequence). The CDR3 sequence is 13 residues long. CDR3 region: CASSQDSYNEQFF. CDR3 DNA: TGTGCCAGCAGCCAGGACTCCTACAATGAGCAGTTCTTC.

This clone came up once. V usage is TRBV27 and J usage is TRBJ1-2, with D uncertain. The CDR3 has 13 residues. CDR1 MNHEY and CDR2 SMNVEV come from the germline V gene (reference sequence). Trimming removed 2 bases from V and 0 bases from J, with 4 bases in between. CDR3 bases: TGTGCCAGCAGTTTAGGGGCTAACTATGGCTACACCTTC. Translation gives CASSLGANYGYTF.

The chain combines TRBV6-1 with TRBJ2-7, with 7 bases matching TRBD1. The ends lost 2 bases at V and 4 bases at J; junction bases unmatched: 8. The CDR3 is 15 amino acids. Germline V gene lookup returns CDR1 MNHNS and CDR2 SASEGT. The DNA of the CDR3 is TGTGCCAGCAGTGAATTTGCAGGGGGTGGGTACGAGCAGTACTTC. It specifies CASSEFAGGGYEQYF.

V is TRBV6-5 and J is TRBJ2-2; D remains ambiguous. The CDR3 is 13 residues long. V lost 6 bases and J 9 bases, leaving 14 bases between the germline ends. Germline CDR1 reads MNHEY; CDR2 reads SVGAGI. The CDR3 region is CASSHITARELFF. CDR3 nucleotides: TGTGCCAGCAGCCACATAACAGCCCGGGAGCTGTTTTTT.

The chain joins TRBV30 to TRBJ2-6; D is uncertain. The CDR3 is made up of 15 amino acids. Trimming pared 0 bases from V and 2 bases from J, leaving 8 bases between. In germline, CDR1 is GTSNPN, CDR2 SVGIG (reference sequence). CDR3 sequence: CAWSVGETGANVLTF. The CDR3 DNA reads as TGTGCCTGGAGTGTTGGGGAAACTGGGGCCAACGTCCTGACTTTC.

The V gene is TRBV6-5, the J gene TRBJ1-4, with D perhaps matching TRBD1 (5 bases). The CDR3 consists of 15 residues. V was cut by 0 bases and J by 6 bases, with 11 bases left in between. Per the germline V gene, CDR1 is MNHEY and CDR2 is SVGAGI. Here the CDR3 reads CASSYSEGIYEKLFF. CDR3 DNA: TGTGCCAGCAGTTACTCCGAGGGGATATATGAAAAACTGTTTTTT.